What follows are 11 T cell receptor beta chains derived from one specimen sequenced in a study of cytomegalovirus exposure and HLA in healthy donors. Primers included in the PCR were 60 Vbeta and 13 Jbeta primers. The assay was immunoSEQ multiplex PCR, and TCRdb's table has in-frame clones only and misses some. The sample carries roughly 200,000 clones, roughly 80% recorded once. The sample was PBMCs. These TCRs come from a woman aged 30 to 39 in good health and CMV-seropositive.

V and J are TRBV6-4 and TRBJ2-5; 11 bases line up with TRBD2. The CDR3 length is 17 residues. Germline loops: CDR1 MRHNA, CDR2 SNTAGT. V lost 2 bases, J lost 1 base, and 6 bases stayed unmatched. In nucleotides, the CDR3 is TGTGCCAGCAGTGACCTTACTAGCGGGGGCCTCCAAGAGACCCAGTACTTC. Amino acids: CASSDLTSGGLQETQYF.

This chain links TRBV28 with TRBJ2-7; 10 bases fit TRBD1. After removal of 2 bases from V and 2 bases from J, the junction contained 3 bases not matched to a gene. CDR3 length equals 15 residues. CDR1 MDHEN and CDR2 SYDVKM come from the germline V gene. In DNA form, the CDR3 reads TGTGCCAGCAGTTTACCCGGGACAGGGGCCTACGAGCAGTACTTC. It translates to CASSLPGTGAYEQYF.

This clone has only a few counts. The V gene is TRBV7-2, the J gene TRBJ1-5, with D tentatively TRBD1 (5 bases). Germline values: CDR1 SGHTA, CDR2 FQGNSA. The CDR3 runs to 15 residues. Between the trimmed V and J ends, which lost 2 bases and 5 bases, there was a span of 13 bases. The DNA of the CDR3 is TGTGCCAGCAGCTTATCCGGGGGAAGGTATCAGCCCCAGCATTTT. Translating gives CASSLSGGRYQPQHF.

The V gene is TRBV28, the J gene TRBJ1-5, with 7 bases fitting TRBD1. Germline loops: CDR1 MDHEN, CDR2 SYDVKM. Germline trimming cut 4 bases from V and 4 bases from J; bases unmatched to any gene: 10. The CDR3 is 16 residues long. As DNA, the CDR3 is TGTGCCAGCAGTTCCCCCGGGACAGTAGGAAATCAGCCCCAGCATTTT. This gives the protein CASSSPGTVGNQPQHF.

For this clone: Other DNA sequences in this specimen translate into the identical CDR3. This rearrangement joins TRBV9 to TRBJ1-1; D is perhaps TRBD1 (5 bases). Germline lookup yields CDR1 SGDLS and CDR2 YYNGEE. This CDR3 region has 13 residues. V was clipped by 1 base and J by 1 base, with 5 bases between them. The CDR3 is CASSVQGNTEAFF. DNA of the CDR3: TGTGCCAGCAGCGTACAGGGGAACACTGAAGCTTTCTTT.

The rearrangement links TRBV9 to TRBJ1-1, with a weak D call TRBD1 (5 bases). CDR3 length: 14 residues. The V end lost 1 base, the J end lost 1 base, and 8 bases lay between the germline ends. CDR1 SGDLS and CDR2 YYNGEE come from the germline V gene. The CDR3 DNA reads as TGTGCCAGCAGCGTAAAGGGGCAGAACACTGAAGCTTTCTTT. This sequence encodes CASSVKGQNTEAFF.

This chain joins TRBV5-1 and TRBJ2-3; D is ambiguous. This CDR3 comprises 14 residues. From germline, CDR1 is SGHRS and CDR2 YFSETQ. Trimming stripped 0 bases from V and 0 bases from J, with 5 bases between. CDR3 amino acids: CASSLASSTDTQYF. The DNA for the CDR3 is TGCGCCAGCAGCTTGGCGTCTAGCACAGATACGCAGTATTTT.

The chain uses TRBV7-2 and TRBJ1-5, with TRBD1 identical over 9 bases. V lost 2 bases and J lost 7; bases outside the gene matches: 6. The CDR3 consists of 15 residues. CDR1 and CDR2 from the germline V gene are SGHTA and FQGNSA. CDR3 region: CASSLSDRGKQPQHF. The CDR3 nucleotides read TGTGCCAGCAGCTTATCGGACAGGGGTAAGCAGCCCCAGCATTTT.

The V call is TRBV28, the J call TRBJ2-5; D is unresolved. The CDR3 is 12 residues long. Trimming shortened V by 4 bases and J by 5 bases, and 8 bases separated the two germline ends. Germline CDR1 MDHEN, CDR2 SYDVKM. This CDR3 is CASSSPVETQYF. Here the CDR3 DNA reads TGTGCCAGCAGTTCCCCCGTCGAGACCCAGTACTTC.

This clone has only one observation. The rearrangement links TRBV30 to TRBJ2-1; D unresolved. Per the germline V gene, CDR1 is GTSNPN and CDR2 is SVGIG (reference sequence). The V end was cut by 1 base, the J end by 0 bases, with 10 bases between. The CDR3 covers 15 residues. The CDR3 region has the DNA TGTGCCTGGAGTGGAAATAGCAGCTCCTACAATGAGCAGTTCTTC. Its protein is CAWSGNSSSYNEQFF. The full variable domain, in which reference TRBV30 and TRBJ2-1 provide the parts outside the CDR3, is SQTIHQWPATLVQPVGSPLSLECTVEGTSNPNLYWYRQAAGRGLQLLFYSVGIGQISSEVPQNLSASRPQDRQFILSSKKLLLSDSGFYLCAWSGNSSSYNEQFFGPGTRLTVL.

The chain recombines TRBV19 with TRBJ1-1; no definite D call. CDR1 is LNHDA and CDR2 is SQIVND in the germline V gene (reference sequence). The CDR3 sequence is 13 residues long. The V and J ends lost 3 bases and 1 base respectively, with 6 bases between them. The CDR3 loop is CASSMNGNTEAFF. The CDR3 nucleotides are TGTGCCAGTAGTATGAACGGGAACACTGAAGCTTTCTTT.